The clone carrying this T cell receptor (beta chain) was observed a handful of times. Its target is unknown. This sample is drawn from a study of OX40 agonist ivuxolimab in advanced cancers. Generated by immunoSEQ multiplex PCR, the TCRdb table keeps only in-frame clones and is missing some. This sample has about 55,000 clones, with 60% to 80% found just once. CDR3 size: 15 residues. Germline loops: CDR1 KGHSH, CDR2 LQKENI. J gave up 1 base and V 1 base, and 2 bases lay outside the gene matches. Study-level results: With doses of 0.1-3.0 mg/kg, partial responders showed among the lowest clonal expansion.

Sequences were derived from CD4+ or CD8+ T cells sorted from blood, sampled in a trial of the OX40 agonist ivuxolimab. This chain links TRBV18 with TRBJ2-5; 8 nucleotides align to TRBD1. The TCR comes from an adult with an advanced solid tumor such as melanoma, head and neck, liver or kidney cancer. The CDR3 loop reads CASSPRTGSQETQYF. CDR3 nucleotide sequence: TGTGCCAGCTCACCACGGACAGGGAGCCAAGAGACCCAGTACTTC.